The entry below gives a single T cell receptor (beta chain) sequence along with its context. The specificity of this receptor is unknown. Per-base quality was not reported, and no clone a single base away is much larger than it. TCRbeta CDR3 regions were amplified from genomic DNA by means of the immunoSEQ Assay, a bias-controlled multiplex PCR. The authors processed their data as follows. Nucleated cell counts per sample were estimated from amplification of reference gene primers within the assay. Sequence reads were collapsed and filtered to measure the absolute abundance of every unique TCRbeta CDR3 rearrangement. For each sample, productive Simpson clonality was calculated as the square root of Simpson's diversity index over productive rearrangements. TCRdb stores this immuneACCESS table with in-frame sequences only. Part of the clones is absent; in the studies checked, under half of the shortfall reflects unresolved V genes, and no reason is known for the rest. D and trimming come from the DNA, and the V and J calls and clone size come from that table. For this sample the table gives roughly 250,000 clones, of which 83% were detected only once. The top ten hold 7.4% of the sample.

V loses 4 bases at its end and J loses 2 bases; junction bases beyond the gene matches: 4. The CDR3, cysteine through phenylalanine, is 17 amino acids long. The only DNA kept is the CDR3, 51 bases in frame from the first base. Reading the germline V gene gives CDR1 SGHRS and CDR2 YFSETQ. The sample is drawn from a study of blood T cell repertoires in COVID-19 (dated by TCRdb to 2018 to 2021). About the study as a whole: Samples covering the acute and convalescent phases of COVID-19 were provided by collaborators in the United States, Italy and Spain. The samples were drawn from two sources: the first 160 participants of the ongoing ImmuneRACE study, and fewer than 1,500 subjects contributed by 6 global collaborators. The sample metadata nearly always contained a de-identified subject ID, COVID-19 status, age in years and sex. Where HLA class I and class II types were available, the types were taken from metadata supplied by the sample provider, not from assay-based typing. The prospective study material was composed of cDNA or gDNA derived from T cells, B-cell-depleted T cells, or PBMCs. The dataset comprised deeply sampled blood TCRbeta repertoires from subjects exposed to, actively infected with, or recovered from COVID-19. A freely available public database, intended as a resource for researchers studying the immune response to SARS-CoV-2, is where the repertoires were released. What the work shows at the level of the full study, not this receptor alone: The amount of clinical and demographic metadata varied by source and participant and was provided uncurated.

Collaborating institutions collected whole blood in K2EDTA tubes following their own protocols. Collaborator samples were shipped for TCRbeta analysis as frozen whole blood, isolated PBMCs, or DNA extracted from either sample type. The chain couples TRBV5-1 to TRBJ2-6; 12 bases in the junction line up with TRBD1. The sequencing sample was made of peripheral blood. This clonotype was sampled from a woman between 45 and 65 years old with acute or convalescent COVID-19. The CDR3 reads CASSGTGGRPGANVLTF. The base sequence is TGCGCCAGCAGCGGGACAGGGGGCAGACCTGGGGCCAACGTCCTGACTTTC.